These 13 T cell receptor beta chains came from one sample sequenced in a study of cytomegalovirus exposure and HLA in healthy donors. Some clones are missing from TCRdb's copy, which holds only in-frame ones; the method was immunoSEQ multiplex PCR. The table lists 140,000 to 150,000 clones, roughly nine tenths of them singletons, with 0.6% to 0.8% in the top ten. The sample comprised PBMCs. These receptors were collected from a young man in good health and CMV-seronegative.

CDR3 sequence reads: CSVDELADHTQYF. CDR3 nucleotides: TGCAGCGTTGACGAACTAGCGGACCATACGCAGTATTTT. This sequence joins TRBV29-1 and TRBJ2-3, with 8 bases fitting TRBD2. Unmatched junction bases numbered 6, after V lost 3 bases and J lost 7 bases. CDR1 SQVTM and CDR2 ANQGSEA come from the germline V gene. This CDR3 is 13 amino acids long.

The V and J genes are TRBV6-1 and TRBJ1-2; 9 bases agree with TRBD1. Germline CDR1 is MNHNS and CDR2 is SASEGT. The V gene end was trimmed by 7 bases and the J gene end by 7 bases; junction bases not matched to a gene: 7. The CDR3 has 13 residues. Here the CDR3 reads CASKSGTGSGYTF. The CDR3 DNA follows: TGTGCCAGCAAATCCGGGACAGGGAGTGGCTACACCTTC.

The chain recombines TRBV18 with TRBJ2-5; possibly TRBD2 for D (5 bases). CDR3 length: 14 amino acids. Germline V lookup: CDR1 KGHSH, CDR2 LQKENI. The V and J ends lost 3 bases and 5 bases respectively, with 13 bases between them. DNA of the CDR3: TGTGCCAGCTCACCGACGGGGAAAGCCGAGACCCAGTACTTC. Protein product: CASSPTGKAETQYF.

The chain uses TRBV10-3 and TRBJ2-5; 7 positions match TRBD2. The CDR3 is 15 amino acids. Losses at the gene ends were 4 bases for V and 4 bases for J; bases not matched to a gene: 9. Germline CDR1 is ENHRY and CDR2 is SYGVKD. CDR3 loop: CAISGSQGGRETQYF. The CDR3 region has the DNA TGTGCCATCAGTGGTTCGCAGGGCGGGAGAGAGACCCAGTACTTC.

The rearrangement joins TRBV6-5 to TRBJ2-7; 8 bases align to TRBD2. The CDR3 covers 15 residues. Losses at the gene ends were 0 bases for V and 4 bases for J; bases not matched to a gene: 5. The germline gives CDR1 MNHEY, CDR2 SVGAGI. CDR3 coding DNA: TGTGCCAGCAGTTACTCCAACGGGGGGGCTTACGAGCAGTACTTC. This codes for CASSYSNGGAYEQYF.

The V call is TRBV7-2, the J call TRBJ2-7; D unresolved. V dropped 3 bases and J dropped 4 bases, with 7 bases sitting between them. Looked up from germline, CDR1 is SGHTA and CDR2 is FQGNSA. The CDR3 runs to 12 residues. The CDR3 spells CASSLTLYEQYF. The CDR3 bases are TGTGCCAGCAGCTTGACTTTATACGAGCAGTACTTC.

This sequence joins TRBV19 and TRBJ1-2; D is possibly TRBD1 (6 bases). Between the trimmed V and J ends, which lost 7 bases and 4 bases, there was a span of 19 bases. The CDR3 is made up of 15 amino acids. Germline-derived CDR1 and CDR2 are LNHDA and SQIVND (reference sequence). DNA for the CDR3: TGTGCCAGTATTTCCACGGGGGGACACGTCTATGGCTACACCTTC. As protein: CASISTGGHVYGYTF.

The chain couples TRBV12-5 to TRBJ1-5; D is perhaps TRBD1 (5 bases). CDR1 and CDR2 (germline): LGHNT, FRNRAP. V lost 6 bases and J lost 0, with 18 bases in between. CDR3 length: 17 amino acids. The CDR3 loop reads CASGSKITGDSNQPQHF. The CDR3 DNA reads as TGTGCTAGTGGCTCAAAAATAACAGGAGATAGCAATCAGCCCCAGCATTTT.

This rearrangement joins TRBV6-5 to TRBJ2-1, with 7 bases lining up with TRBD2. This CDR3 is 16 amino acids long. Germline V gives CDR1 MNHEY, CDR2 SVGAGI. V lost 0 bases and J lost 8; bases outside the gene matches: 10. Here the CDR3 reads CASSYSLGGGSYEQFF. The CDR3 coding sequence is TGTGCCAGCAGTTACTCGCTCGGTGGCGGGAGCTATGAGCAGTTCTTC.

Here the CDR3 DNA reads TGTGCCAGCAGTGAACTCAGGTCGGATTCACCCCTCCACTTT. Encoded protein: CASSELRSDSPLHF. The V and J genes are TRBV6-1 and TRBJ1-6; D remains unclear. CDR3 length equals 14 residues. The germline V gene encodes CDR1 MNHNS and CDR2 SASEGT. The V end lost 2 bases, the J end lost 8 bases, and 10 bases lay between the germline ends.

This clone occurred a few times. The chain carries TRBV11-3 and TRBJ2-5; a possible D gene is TRBD2 (6 bases). Per germline, CDR1 SGHNT and CDR2 YENEEA. Trimming removed 1 base from V and 0 bases from J, with 12 bases in between. The CDR3 is made up of 16 amino acids. CDR3 in DNA: TGTGCCAGCAGCTTAGGGGACTTGATGTACCAAGAGACCCAGTACTTC. This codes for CASSLGDLMYQETQYF.

This clone was observed once. This chain links TRBV19 with TRBJ2-2; D gene uncertain. The CDR3 runs 16 residues. Germline CDR1 LNHDA, CDR2 SQIVND (reference sequence). V was cut by 4 bases and J by 2 bases, with 14 bases left in between. The CDR3 DNA reads TGTGCCAGTAGTACCTCTGACTGGTACAACACCGGGGAGCTGTTTTTT. Its translation: CASSTSDWYNTGELFF. The whole variable domain, filled in from reference TRBV19 and TRBJ2-2, reads DGGITQSPKYLFRKEGQNVTLSCEQNLNHDAMYWYRQDPGQGLRLIYYSQIVNDFQKGDIAEGYSVSREKKESFPLTVTSAQKNPTAFYLCASSTSDWYNTGELFFGEGSRLTVL.

The chain employs TRBV11-2 and TRBJ1-1; possible D gene TRBD1, 5 bases. V dropped 1 base and J dropped 4 bases, with 10 bases sitting between them. The CDR3 has 14 amino acids. Germline CDR1 is SGHAT and CDR2 is FQNNGV. The CDR3 reads CASSLGMGGTEAFF. For the CDR3, the DNA is TGTGCCAGCAGCTTAGGGATGGGGGGCACTGAAGCTTTCTTT. The complete variable domain, with remaining parts taken from reference TRBV11-2 and TRBJ1-1, reads EAGVAQSPRYKIIEKRQSVAFWCNPISGHATLYWYQQILGQGPKLLIQFQNNGVVDDSQLPKDRFSAERLKGVDSTLKIQPAKLEDSAVYLCASSLGMGGTEAFFGQGTRLTVV.